The 19 T cell receptor beta chains below all came from one sample that was sequenced in a study of PD-1 blockade in classical Hodgkin lymphoma. Generated by immunoSEQ multiplex PCR, the TCRdb table keeps only in-frame clones and is missing some. Among approximately 13,000 clones, about 90% were seen once, and the ten largest hold 20% to 25%. Brentuximab vedotin exposure varied, and every patient relapsed after autologous stem cell transplantation. Source: peripheral blood mononuclear cells (PBMCs), taken at baseline. These receptor sequences come from a human donor with classical Hodgkin lymphoma.

V gene TRBV13 combines with J gene TRBJ2-7; 9 bases match TRBD1. V lost 1 base, J lost 0 bases, and 7 bases stayed unmatched. The germline V gene encodes CDR1 PRHDT and CDR2 FYEKMQ (reference sequence). The CDR3 spans 17 residues. CDR3 sequence: CASSLAGQGPYSYEQYF. The CDR3 DNA reads TGTGCCAGCAGCTTAGCAGGACAGGGGCCCTACTCCTACGAGCAGTACTTC.

The J gene is TRBJ2-1, the V gene TRBV11-2, with a weak D call TRBD1 (5 bases). CDR1 SGHAT and CDR2 FQNNGV come from the germline V gene. The CDR3 sequence is 16 residues long. Trimming shortened V by 2 bases and J by 6 bases, and 17 bases separated the two germline ends. The CDR3 sequence is CASSLFHGLRGNEQFF. The CDR3, as DNA: TGTGCCAGCAGCTTATTCCACGGTCTTAGGGGCAATGAGCAGTTCTTC.

V usage is TRBV11-2 and J usage is TRBJ1-2; unclear D gene. The CDR3 runs 12 residues. Trimming left V 3 bases short and J 7 bases short, with 9 bases between. Germline V gives CDR1 SGHAT, CDR2 FQNNGV. CDR3 sequence reads: CASSFQDLGYTF. CDR3 sequence (DNA): TGTGCCAGCAGCTTTCAGGATCTTGGCTACACCTTC.

The chain joins TRBV19 to TRBJ2-7, with 9 bases matching TRBD1. The V gene end was trimmed by 3 bases and the J gene end by 4 bases; junction bases not matched to a gene: 4. Germline CDR1 and CDR2: LNHDA and SQIVND (reference sequence). There are 14 residues in the CDR3. CDR3 in amino acids: CASSIRGQGYEQYF. CDR3 DNA: TGTGCCAGTAGTATCAGGGGACAGGGTTACGAGCAGTACTTC. Using reference TRBV19 and TRBJ2-7 for the parts outside the CDR3, the full variable domain is DGGITQSPKYLFRKEGQNVTLSCEQNLNHDAMYWYRQDPGQGLRLIYYSQIVNDFQKGDIAEGYSVSREKKESFPLTVTSAQKNPTAFYLCASSIRGQGYEQYFGPGTRLTVT.

By sample share, this clone is hyperexpanded (1% or more). This sample also contains other DNA sequences that code for the same CDR3. This chain connects TRBV28 to TRBJ2-7; 16 bases align to TRBD2. The V gene end was trimmed by 6 bases and the J gene end by 6 bases; junction bases not matched to a gene: 8. CDR1 MDHEN and CDR2 SYDVKM come from the germline V gene. This CDR3 has 16 amino acids. This chain's CDR3 is CASRSGTSGGAGEQYF. CDR3 DNA sequence: TGTGCCAGCAGGTCTGGGACTAGCGGGGGGGCGGGCGAGCAGTACTTC.

The rearrangement uses TRBV6-1 and TRBJ1-2; 11 nucleotides align to TRBD1. This CDR3 contains 14 residues. Germline V gene lookup returns CDR1 MNHNS and CDR2 SASEGT. V shed 6 bases, J shed 6 bases, and the junction held 6 bases outside the gene matches. CDR3 amino acids: CASSGTGGGDGYTF. The CDR3 coding sequence is TGTGCCAGCAGCGGGACAGGGGGAGGGGATGGCTACACCTTC.

The chain couples TRBV5-4 to TRBJ2-2; either TRBD1 or TRBD2 may supply D (6 bases each). Per the germline V gene, CDR1 is SGHNT and CDR2 is YYREEE (reference sequence). The length of the CDR3 is 15 residues. V lost 0 bases to trimming and J lost 4 bases, with 10 bases between them. The CDR3, as DNA: TGTGCCAGCAGCTTGGCCCGGGGGCGCACCGGGGAGCTGTTTTTT. Encoded protein: CASSLARGRTGELFF.

The chain has TRBV27 and TRBJ2-3; TRBD1 is a possible D gene (5 bases). The CDR3 runs to 13 residues. With 1 base removed from V and 7 bases from J, the gap between germline ends came to 9 bases. Germline V lookup: CDR1 MNHEY, CDR2 SMNVEV (reference sequence). In DNA, the CDR3 is TGTGCCAGCAGTTTATGGGGCCGAAATACGCAGTATTTT. It encodes CASSLWGRNTQYF.

The J gene is TRBJ1-2, the V gene TRBV7-9, with TRBD1 matching over 7 bases. V trimming: 1 base; J trimming: 8 bases; junction bases outside the gene matches: 10. This CDR3 has 15 amino acids. Germline values: CDR1 SEHNR, CDR2 FQNEAQ (reference sequence). CDR3 sequence: CASSLGMTGIGGYTF. The CDR3 region has the DNA TGTGCCAGCAGCTTAGGGATGACAGGGATAGGGGGCTACACCTTC.

V is TRBV6-6 and J is TRBJ1-1; D possibly corresponds to TRBD1 (5 bases). Germline V gene data show CDR1 as MNHNY and CDR2 as SVGAGI (reference sequence). With 6 bases removed from V and 6 bases from J, the gap between germline ends came to 11 bases. CDR3 length: 12 amino acids. DNA for the CDR3: TGTGCCAGCAGGGGCACAGGTTCTGAAGCTTTCTTT. Protein product: CASRGTGSEAFF.

The chain combines TRBV18 with TRBJ1-3, with D possibly matching TRBD1 (5 bases). CDR1 and CDR2 from the germline V gene are KGHSH and LQKENI. The CDR3 contains 20 residues. V was cut by 1 base and J by 0 bases, with 22 bases left in between. This chain's CDR3 is CASSPRGIGGDQSSGNTIYF. CDR3 DNA: TGTGCCAGCTCACCACGCGGGATTGGGGGAGATCAGAGCTCTGGAAACACCATATATTTT.

The chain carries TRBV18 and TRBJ2-3; D might be TRBD1 or TRBD2, each matching 5 bases. CDR1 is KGHSH, CDR2 LQKENI, per germline. The CDR3 is 14 residues long. Trimming pared 3 bases from V and 6 bases from J, leaving 13 bases between. The CDR3 DNA reads as TGTGCCAGCTCACCTCCGGGGCCCAGTGATACGCAGTATTTT. Encoded protein: CASSPPGPSDTQYF.

V usage is TRBV7-9 and J usage is TRBJ2-3; TRBD2 matches at 12 bases. Trimming at V came to 5 bases and at J to 2 bases, leaving 5 bases not matched to a gene. The V gene's germline CDR1 is SEHNR and CDR2 FQNEAQ (reference sequence). The CDR3 runs to 16 residues. The CDR3 here is CASSHRTSGDTDTQYF. CDR3 sequence (DNA): TGTGCCAGCAGCCACCGGACTAGCGGGGACACAGATACGCAGTATTTT.

The rearrangement uses TRBV5-8 and TRBJ1-5, with 7 bases matching TRBD1. This CDR3 spans 14 amino acids. J gave up 7 bases and V 4 bases, and 8 bases lay outside the gene matches. Germline V lookup: CDR1 SGHTS, CDR2 YDEGEE. In nucleotides, the CDR3 is TGTGCCAGCAGCCCTACAGGGGATGGGCAGCCCCAGCATTTT. Protein sequence: CASSPTGDGQPQHF.

The genes are TRBV30 and TRBJ1-5; D remains ambiguous. Germline CDR1 is GTSNPN and CDR2 is SVGIG (reference sequence). The CDR3 loop spans 13 amino acids. Deletions cut 5 bases from V and 0 bases from J, with 8 bases between. The CDR3, as DNA: TGTGCCTGGTCAGGAGATAGCAATCAGCCCCAGCATTTT. It yields the protein CAWSGDSNQPQHF.

The J gene is TRBJ2-7, the V gene TRBV5-1; 7 positions match TRBD2. Germline CDR1 is SGHRS and CDR2 is YFSETQ. The CDR3 has 14 amino acids. Trimming cost V 4 bases and J 7 bases; bases outside gene matches: 11. The CDR3 reads CASSGGSFSFEQYF. The CDR3 DNA reads TGCGCCAGCAGCGGCGGGAGCTTTTCTTTTGAGCAGTACTTC.

The gene calls are TRBV28 and TRBJ2-7, with 12 nucleotides matching TRBD2. Germline CDR1 MDHEN, CDR2 SYDVKM. With V trimmed by 6 bases and J by 7 bases, 19 bases remained unmatched. The CDR3 contains 18 residues. CDR3 region: CASSDPRSSSGRAGEQYF. Here the CDR3 DNA reads TGTGCCAGCAGCGACCCCCGATCCTCTAGCGGGAGGGCGGGGGAGCAGTACTTC.

The rearrangement joins TRBV16 to TRBJ1-1; D gene unclear. With 5 bases removed from V and 1 base from J, the gap between germline ends came to 11 bases. The CDR3 spans 14 residues. The germline gives CDR1 KGHSY, CDR2 FQNENV. CDR3 DNA sequence: TGTGCCAGCAGCAACGGACTCACGAACACTGAAGCTTTCTTT. This translates into CASSNGLTNTEAFF.

V and J are TRBV4-2 and TRBJ2-4, with D possibly matching TRBD1 (6 bases). CDR3 size: 15 residues. Trimming pared 0 bases from V and 6 bases from J, leaving 12 bases between. Germline loops: CDR1 LGHNA, CDR2 YNFKEQ. The DNA for the CDR3 is TGTGCCAGCAGCCAAGATCACAGGGTTGGAAACATTCAGTACTTC. Translating gives CASSQDHRVGNIQYF.